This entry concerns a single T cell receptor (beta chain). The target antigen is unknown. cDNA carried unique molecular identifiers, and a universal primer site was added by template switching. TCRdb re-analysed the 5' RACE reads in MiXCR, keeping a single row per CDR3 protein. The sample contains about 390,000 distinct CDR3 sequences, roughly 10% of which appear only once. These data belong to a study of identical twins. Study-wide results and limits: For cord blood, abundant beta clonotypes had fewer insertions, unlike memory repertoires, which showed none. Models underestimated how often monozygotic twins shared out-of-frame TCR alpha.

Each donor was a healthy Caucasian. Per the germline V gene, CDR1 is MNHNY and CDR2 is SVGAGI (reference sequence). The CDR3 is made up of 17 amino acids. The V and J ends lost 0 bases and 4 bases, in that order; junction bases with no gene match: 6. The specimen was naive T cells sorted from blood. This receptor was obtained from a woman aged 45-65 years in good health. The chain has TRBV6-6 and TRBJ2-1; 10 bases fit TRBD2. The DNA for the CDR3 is TGTGCCAGCAGTTACTCACCCACTAGCGGGATATACAATGAGCAGTTCTTC. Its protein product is CASSYSPTSGIYNEQFF.